One sample yielded the 16 T cell receptor beta chains listed below, sequenced in a study of blood T cells in healthy people across ages. It was with a sample-barcoded 5' primer and a J-beta primer mix that a second PCR of about 6 to 11 cycles was run. TCRdb passed the 5' RACE reads through MiXCR, listing each CDR3 protein once. The table lists under 800,000 distinct CDR3 sequences, roughly 45% of them singletons, with under 25% in the top ten. The sample consisted of blood. Receptor source: a woman aged 60 to 75 in good health.

The genes are TRBV12-3 or TRBV12-4 and TRBJ2-1, with 7 bases matching TRBD2. The CDR3 extends over 14 amino acids. The V gene end was trimmed by 1 base and the J gene end by 7 bases; junction bases not matched to a gene: 4. CDR3 protein: CASSLGTRTNEQFF. The CDR3 nucleotides read TGTGCCAGCAGTTTAGGGACTAGAACGAATGAGCAGTTCTTC.

The genes are TRBV12-3 or TRBV12-4 and TRBJ2-4; D is ambiguous. The V end was cut by 6 bases, the J end by 4 bases, with 7 bases between. There are 12 residues in the CDR3. The CDR3 loop is CASSHLKNIQYF. CDR3 in DNA: TGTGCCAGCAGCCACTTGAAAAACATTCAGTACTTC.

This clonotype was counted only a few times. The rearrangement links TRBV6-1 to TRBJ2-3, with a weak D call TRBD2 (5 bases). This CDR3 contains 14 residues. V was trimmed by 2 bases and J by 2 bases, leaving 8 bases between them. Germline values: CDR1 MNHNS, CDR2 SASEGT. In DNA form, the CDR3 reads TGTGCCAGCAGTGAACGGGGTCTCACAGATACGCAGTATTTT. Translation gives CASSERGLTDTQYF.

This clonotype was seen a single time. CDR3: CASSLRRSGTASYEQYF. DNA for the CDR3: TGTGCCAGCTCCCTTAGGAGATCCGGGACAGCTTCCTACGAGCAGTACTTC. The V and J genes are TRBV27 and TRBJ2-7; TRBD1 matches 7 bases. V lost 8 bases, J lost 1 base, and 17 bases stayed unmatched. The CDR3 covers 17 residues. CDR1 is MNHEY and CDR2 is SMNVEV in the germline V gene (reference sequence).

The chain recombines TRBV20-1 with TRBJ2-7; D might be TRBD1 (6 bases). Between the trimmed V and J ends, which lost 1 base and 6 bases, there was a span of 13 bases. Per the germline V gene, CDR1 is DFQATT and CDR2 is SNEGSKA (reference sequence). This CDR3 contains 13 residues. The chain's CDR3 is CSARAQGPSEQYF. DNA of the CDR3: TGCAGTGCTAGAGCCCAGGGGCCAAGCGAGCAGTACTTC.

This clonotype was observed a handful of times. The chain carries TRBV7-2 and TRBJ2-5; the D gene is possibly TRBD2 (6 bases). This CDR3 region has 14 residues. The ends were cut back, 6 bases at V and 7 bases at J, with 18 bases in the middle. Germline-derived CDR1 and CDR2 are SGHTA and FQGNSA. The CDR3 protein is CASSLGPSVGTQYF. The CDR3, as DNA: TGTGCCAGCAGTTTGGGTCCTAGCGTTGGGACCCAGTACTTC.

The chain uses TRBV7-9 and TRBJ2-1; D is uncertain. Deletions cut 1 base from V and 3 bases from J, with 16 bases between. Germline assignment: CDR1 SEHNR and CDR2 FQNEAQ (reference sequence). The CDR3 has 17 residues. In DNA, the CDR3 is TGTGCCAGCAGCTTAGGAGGTGGAGTACCCCGCTACAATGAGCAGTTCTTC. The encoded protein is CASSLGGGVPRYNEQFF.

V and J are TRBV7-8 and TRBJ2-2; D is uncertain. Germline CDR1 is SGHVS and CDR2 is FQNEAQ. The length of the CDR3 is 13 residues. Trimming removed 1 base from V and 7 bases from J, with 7 bases in between. The CDR3 protein is CASSLGAVGELFF. In DNA, the CDR3 is TGTGCCAGCAGCTTAGGGGCAGTCGGGGAGCTGTTTTTT. Full variable domain (rest looked up from reference TRBV7-8 and TRBJ2-2): GAGVSQSPRYKVAKRGQDVALRCDPISGHVSLFWYQQALGQGPEFLTYFQNEAQLDKSGLPSDRFFAERPEGSVSTLKIQRTQQEDSAVYLCASSLGAVGELFFGEGSRLTVL.

The chain uses TRBV5-1 and TRBJ2-1, with D unresolved. TRBJ2-7 matches the DNA end more closely, so the J call is doubtful. The CDR3 is 15 amino acids. The V gene's germline CDR1 is SGHRS and CDR2 YFSETQ. DNA of the CDR3: TGCGCCAGCAGCTTGAGTCTGCAGTCCTACAATGAGCAGTACTTC. Its protein is CASSLSLQSYNEQYF.

Regarding this clonotype: The junction departs from germline at one end; a sequencing error may be responsible. This sequence joins TRBV27 and TRBJ2-2, with D possibly matching TRBD1 (6 bases). This CDR3 has 15 residues. Per the germline V gene, CDR1 is MNHEY and CDR2 is SMNVEV (reference sequence). CDR3 DNA: TGTGCCAGCAGTTTATCGATAGGGGGACCCGGAGAGCTGTTTTTT. Its protein product is CASSLSIGGPGELFF.

This clonotype was detected only once. The chain uses TRBV9 and TRBJ2-1; D is possibly TRBD1 or TRBD2 (5 bases each). Trimming removed 3 bases at V and 5 bases at J, with 18 bases between. The CDR3 consists of 16 residues. Germline V gives CDR1 SGDLS, CDR2 YYNGEE. CDR3 in amino acids: CASSARQRGRDNEQFF. The CDR3 DNA reads as TGTGCCAGCAGCGCGAGACAACGGGGCAGGGACAATGAGCAGTTCTTC.

This clonotype was seen a few times. The V and J genes are TRBV6-2 or TRBV6-3 and TRBJ2-7; D remains unclear. The J call is in doubt because the DNA end fits TRBJ2-5 better. Germline V CDR1 and CDR2: MNHEY, SVGEGT. The CDR3 totals 15 residues. CDR3 in DNA: TGTGCCAGCACCACCCTCGACACCGGTGATGGGACCCAGTACTTC. Translated: CASTTLDTGDGTQYF.

This clonotype showed up just a few times. V gene TRBV5-1 combines with J gene TRBJ2-5, with D maybe TRBD1 (6 bases). Trimming removed 4 bases from V and 1 base from J, with 14 bases in between. This CDR3 region has 15 residues. Germline V lookup: CDR1 SGHRS, CDR2 YFSETQ. CDR3 amino acids: CASSLGDITQETQYF. The CDR3 nucleotides read TGCGCCAGCAGCCTCGGGGACATCACCCAAGAGACCCAGTACTTC.

Of note for this clonotype: The junction shows a germline mismatch at one end, possibly a read error. The DNA of the CDR3 is TGTGCCTGCAGCTTAGCCCCGGGACTAGCACTGAGCGAGCAGTACTTC. Protein: CACSLAPGLALSEQYF. J is TRBJ2-7 and V is TRBV7-2, with 9 bases aligning to TRBD2. CDR3 length equals 16 residues. Per germline, CDR1 SGHTA and CDR2 FQGNSA.

The CDR3 sequence: CASSPEQGRYEQYF. As DNA, the CDR3 is TGTGCCAGCAGCCCCGAACAGGGAAGGTACGAGCAGTACTTC. The chain joins TRBV3-1 to TRBJ2-7; perhaps TRBD1 as D (6 bases). This CDR3 region has 14 residues. Germline CDR1 is LGHDT and CDR2 is YNNKEL (reference sequence). V lost 4 bases and J lost 4, with 14 bases in between.

This clonotype appeared a few times. The rearrangement uses TRBV5-6 and TRBJ2-3; 13 bases are a match to TRBD2. V gave up 5 bases and J gave up 5 bases; unmatched junction bases: 8. There are 16 residues in the CDR3. CDR1 is SGHDT, CDR2 YYEEEE, per germline. CDR3 DNA sequence: TGTGCCAGCAGACAGGGACTAGCGGGATGGGGAGATACGCAGTATTTT. It is translated as CASRQGLAGWGDTQYF.